Described below is a single TCR beta chain sequence and its context. As yet, its antigen is unknown. The repertoire was sequenced with immunoSEQ multiplex PCR; TCRdb's copy has only in-frame clones and lacks some. This sample has about 2.5 million clones, with about 90% found just once. Germline V gene lookup returns CDR1 MRHNA and CDR2 SNTAGT. CDR3 length: 16 amino acids. V was trimmed by 3 bases and J by 3 bases, leaving 14 bases between them. This entry belongs to a study of shared clonotypes between healthy human individuals. Investigators divided CD4+ cells into CD45RA+ naive and CD45RA-negative memory subsets. General study points: Investigators collected only blood, and repertoires in tissues likely differ.

The sequenced material came from naive CD4+ T cells from PBMCs. The subset here: CD45RA+ positively selected. This TCR came from a man aged 18 to 29 in good health. Some clones in this sample may be carry-over from other donors' samples. The genes are TRBV6-4 and TRBJ1-4, with TRBD1 as a possible D gene (5 bases). CDR3 amino acids: CASSEEGTKANEKLFF. The CDR3, as DNA: TGTGCCAGCAGTGAAGAAGGGACGAAAGCTAATGAAAAACTGTTTTTT.